A selection of T cell receptor beta chains follows, all from one sample in a study of cytomegalovirus exposure and HLA in healthy donors. Using immunoSEQ multiplex PCR, the repertoire was profiled, and TCRdb retains in-frame clones only, with some absent. This sample has approximately 130,000 clones, with roughly 9.6% found just once. Input material: PBMCs. Receptors were obtained from a woman aged 40 to 55 in good health and CMV-seropositive. Both conserved end residues are part of each CDR3. The D gene is left open where the match is weak. A row's size may be missing; if present it is once, few, many or a size class.

TRBD1 12 TRBJ2-7 TRBV6-1 . CASSERGLEQYF TGTGCCAGCAGTGAAAGGGGGCTCGAGCAGTACTTC
. 14 TRBJ2-3 TRBV6-5 . CASSSPQRADTQYF TGTGCCAGCAGTTCTCCGCAGCGGGCAGATACGCAGTATTTT
. 14 TRBJ1-1 TRBV7-9 few CASSWAERRTEAFF TGTGCCAGCAGCTGGGCAGAACGGCGCACTGAAGCTTTCTTT
TRBD1 14 TRBJ1-2 TRBV5-6 . CASSARGDFYGYTF TGTGCCAGCAGCGCCAGGGGGGACTTTTATGGCTACACCTTC
. 13 TRBJ1-1 TRBV7-2 few CASSLNRNTEAFF TGTGCCAGCAGCCTAAACAGGAACACTGAAGCTTTCTTT
. 13 TRBJ2-7 TRBV19 . CASSIGGTYEQYF TGTGCCAGTAGTATTGGCGGGACCTACGAGCAGTACTTC
. 16 TRBJ2-2 TRBV7-9 few CASSFGAGQLAGELFF TGTGCCAGCAGCTTTGGAGCAGGGCAACTCGCCGGGGAGCTGTTTTTT
TRBD1 13 TRBJ1-1 TRBV19 once CASSRDRATEAFF TGTGCCAGTAGTAGGGACAGGGCCACTGAAGCTTTCTTT
TRBD2 16 TRBJ2-5 TRBV5-4 . CASSFGTSGELETQYF TGTGCCAGCAGCTTCGGGACTAGCGGGGAATTAGAGACCCAGTACTTC
. 14 TRBJ1-6 TRBV6-6 . CASSAAIRNSPLHF TGTGCCAGCAGTGCGGCGATCCGGAATTCACCCCTCCACTTT
TRBD1 17 TRBJ1-6 TRBV10-3 . CASQTGTGAYYNSPLHF TGTGCCTCACAAACCGGGACAGGAGCCTACTATAATTCACCCCTCCACTTT
. 15 TRBJ2-1 TRBV6-1 . CASSLQVGSYNEQFF TGTGCCAGCAGTTTACAGGTCGGCTCCTACAATGAGCAGTTCTTC
TRBD2 16 TRBJ2-3 TRBV11-2 . CASSPGLAGSTDTQYF TGTGCCAGCAGCCCTGGACTAGCGGGGAGCACAGATACGCAGTATTTT
. 16 TRBJ1-5 TRBV7-2 . CASSLVGTFIGGPQHF TGTGCCAGCAGCTTAGTAGGGACTTTTATAGGAGGCCCCCAGCATTTT
TRBD1 16 TRBJ1-6 TRBV7-9 few CASRIRQGERNSPLHF TGTGCCAGCAGAATCAGACAGGGGGAACGTAATTCACCCCTCCACTTT
. 14 TRBJ1-1 TRBV4-1 few CASSHPTAGSEAFF TGCGCCAGCAGCCATCCCACAGCGGGATCTGAAGCTTTCTTT
. 14 TRBJ1-1 TRBV6-5 . CATRLREENTEAFF TGTGCCACTCGCCTCAGGGAAGAGAACACTGAAGCTTTCTTT
TRBD2 17 TRBJ2-2 TRBV9 few CASSNGLAAPNTGELFF TGTGCCAGCAGCAACGGACTAGCGGCTCCGAACACCGGGGAGCTGTTTTTT